Sequencing of this T cell receptor beta chain was carried out in a study of blood T cell repertoires in COVID-19. Clones were sequenced by immunoSEQ multiplex PCR, and TCRdb holds only the in-frame ones, with some missing. The data show just under 30,000 clones, 60% to 80% seen once. V lost 0 bases and J lost 9, with 10 bases in between. CDR1 is LNHDA and CDR2 is SQIVND in the germline V gene (reference sequence). This CDR3 has 13 amino acids. Sample: peripheral blood. The V call is TRBV19, the J call TRBJ2-3; D gene ambiguous. This TCR was sampled from a woman between 70 and 85 years old with acute or convalescent COVID-19. CDR3 DNA sequence: TGTGCCAGTAGTATAGATCGATTAGCAACGCAGTATTTT. Translation gives CASSIDRLATQYF.